Presented here are 6 T cell receptor beta chains from one specimen sequenced in a study of control samples from healthy donors and cancer patients. Some clones are missing from TCRdb's copy, which holds only in-frame ones; the method was immunoSEQ multiplex PCR. The sample gives hundreds of thousands of clones, more than 65% of which show up once; less than 15% is in the top ten. Sequencing was done on a sample of PBMCs. These receptors originate from a woman aged 55 to 70 with lung cancer.

The rearrangement uses TRBV5-1 and TRBJ2-7, with TRBD1 as a possible D gene (6 bases). Germline V gene data show CDR1 as SGHRS and CDR2 as YFSETQ. This CDR3 spans 15 amino acids. V lost 0 bases and J 6 bases, leaving 16 bases between the germline ends. CDR3 in amino acids: CASSLVGTSSGEQYF. CDR3 nucleotides: TGCGCCAGCAGCTTGGTAGGGACATCCTCCGGCGAGCAGTACTTC.

This clone was found a few times. J is TRBJ1-5 and V is TRBV2; D not certain. This CDR3 contains 13 residues. Trimming took off 4 bases at V and 5 bases at J, with 9 bases between the two ends. Germline V gene lookup returns CDR1 SNHLY and CDR2 FYNNEI. The CDR3 DNA reads TGTGCCAGCAGTGGCAGTCCCGATCAGCCCCAGCATTTT. Translation gives CASSGSPDQPQHF.

The V and J genes are TRBV19 and TRBJ1-2; D perhaps matches TRBD1 (5 bases). This CDR3 is built from 16 residues. Trimming left V 3 bases short and J 4 bases short, with 18 bases between. CDR1 LNHDA and CDR2 SQIVND come from the germline V gene (reference sequence). CDR3 sequence (DNA): TGTGCCAGTAGTATCTCCCCCGGGACTACCGTCTATGGCTACACCTTC. Residues: CASSISPGTTVYGYTF.

The chain joins TRBV24-1 to TRBJ1-6; D gene unclear. Germline lookup yields CDR1 KGHDR and CDR2 SFDVKD. The CDR3 covers 15 residues. V lost 2 bases, J lost 7 bases, and 11 bases lay in between. CDR3 DNA sequence: TGTGCCACCAGTGATTCGGGGAGACCAAATTCACCCCTCCACTTT. Translation: CATSDSGRPNSPLHF.

The CDR3 nucleotides are TGCGCCAGCAGCACAAGCGGGGGCTCCTACAATGAGCAGTTCTTC. Amino acid sequence: CASSTSGGSYNEQFF. V is TRBV5-1 and J is TRBJ2-1; TRBD2 matches 8 bases. Trimming took 4 bases from V and 0 from J; bases not matched to a gene: 3. Germline CDR1 SGHRS, CDR2 YFSETQ. The CDR3 consists of 15 residues.

The chain couples TRBV9 to TRBJ2-1; 13 nucleotides agree with TRBD2. The trim removed 3 bases at V and 14 bases at J, leaving 11 bases unmatched. CDR3 length: 15 amino acids. Germline V gene lookup returns CDR1 SGDLS and CDR2 YYNGEE. CDR3 loop: CASSADGTSGMRKFF. CDR3 nucleotide sequence: TGTGCCAGCAGCGCGGATGGGACTAGCGGGATGAGGAAGTTCTTC.